A single sample is the source of the 16 T cell receptor beta chains below, sequenced in a study of blood T cell repertoires in COVID-19. Using immunoSEQ multiplex PCR, the repertoire was profiled, and TCRdb retains in-frame clones only, with some absent. In the table there are 250,000 or so clones, 85% to 90% of which are singletons. The source material was PBMCs or T cells enriched from blood (not recorded which). The receptors derive from a man aged 35 to 55 who had recovered from COVID-19.

This rearrangement joins TRBV19 to TRBJ2-3, with TRBD2 identical over 8 bases. Trimming took 0 bases from V and 3 from J; bases not matched to a gene: 8. Germline V gene sequence: CDR1 LNHDA, CDR2 SQIVND (reference sequence). The CDR3 is 17 amino acids. This chain's CDR3 is CASSIDPSGGGTDTQYF. CDR3 DNA sequence: TGTGCCAGTAGTATAGATCCAAGCGGGGGCGGAACAGATACGCAGTATTTT.

The rearrangement links TRBV5-8 to TRBJ2-7, with unresolved D. The CDR3 extends over 13 amino acids. Germline lookup yields CDR1 SGHTS and CDR2 YDEGEE. V was clipped by 3 bases and J by 3 bases, with 10 bases between them. CDR3 DNA sequence: TGTGCCAGCAGCTCGGGTCTCGTCTACGAGCAGTACTTC. Protein product: CASSSGLVYEQYF.

In this sample, this clone turned up a few times. The genes are TRBV28 and TRBJ1-3; a possible D gene is TRBD1 (6 bases). The CDR3 runs to 16 residues. V dropped 7 bases and J dropped 0 bases, with 16 bases sitting between them. Germline V gene lookup returns CDR1 MDHEN and CDR2 SYDVKM. CDR3 sequence: CASTLAGDSSGNTIYF. In nucleotides, the CDR3 is TGTGCCAGCACCTTAGCAGGGGATAGCTCTGGAAACACCATATATTTT.

The chain carries TRBV19 and TRBJ2-3, with 9 nucleotides matching TRBD1. V lost 7 bases to trimming and J lost 1 base; unmatched junction nucleotides: 6. This CDR3 is built from 15 residues. Per germline, CDR1 LNHDA and CDR2 SQIVND (reference sequence). CDR3 nucleotides: TGTGCCAGTAACGGACAGGGGTGGGGCACAGATACGCAGTATTTT. The encoded protein is CASNGQGWGTDTQYF.

The rearrangement uses TRBV6-5 and TRBJ2-5; D is uncertain. Between the trimmed V and J ends, which lost 8 bases and 6 bases, there was a span of 13 bases. The germline gives CDR1 MNHEY, CDR2 SVGAGI. This CDR3 region has 12 residues. CDR3 residues: CASLEYVKTQYF. The CDR3 nucleotides read TGTGCCAGCTTAGAATATGTTAAGACCCAGTACTTC.

The rearrangement uses TRBV18 and TRBJ2-7; TRBD2 is a possible D gene (6 bases). The germline V gene has CDR1 KGHSH and CDR2 LQKENI. The CDR3 totals 17 residues. The germline V and J ends were trimmed by 2 bases and 7 bases, with 24 bases remaining between them. The CDR3 here is CASSPWSYGGIPGEQYF. The CDR3 DNA is TGTGCCAGCTCACCATGGTCTTATGGGGGGATCCCGGGGGAGCAGTACTTC.

V is TRBV12-3 or TRBV12-4 and J is TRBJ2-5; D remains ambiguous. CDR3 length: 13 residues. Trimming pared 1 base from V and 4 bases from J, leaving 7 bases between. CDR3 loop: CASSLVGTETQYF. As DNA, the CDR3 is TGTGCCAGCAGTTTAGTTGGCACAGAGACCCAGTACTTC.

This clone was observed a single time. This sequence joins TRBV19 and TRBJ2-3; D gene unclear. With 3 bases removed from V and 2 bases from J, the gap between germline ends came to 12 bases. Per germline, CDR1 LNHDA and CDR2 SQIVND (reference sequence). The CDR3 has 15 residues. CDR3 in amino acids: CASSIHASDTDTQYF. CDR3 coding DNA: TGTGCCAGTAGTATCCACGCTTCAGACACAGATACGCAGTATTTT.

This clone was found a few times. This CDR3 is CASSLLRGHQYNEQFF. The CDR3 nucleotides are TGTGCCAGCAGTTTATTGAGGGGGCATCAGTACAATGAGCAGTTCTTC. The chain combines TRBV27 with TRBJ2-1; 7 bases fit TRBD1. The junction had 7 bases not matched to a gene; V was cut back by 1 base and J by 4 bases. The CDR3 contains 16 residues. Germline CDR1 is MNHEY and CDR2 is SMNVEV (reference sequence).

The gene calls are TRBV11-3 and TRBJ2-2, with TRBD1 matching 8 bases. Per the germline V gene, CDR1 is SGHNT and CDR2 is YENEEA. The CDR3 is 17 amino acids. With 1 base clipped from V and 3 bases from J, the junction kept 7 bases outside the gene matches. The CDR3 nucleotides are TGTGCCAGCAGCTTAGGGTATGGACAGGGTGACACCGGGGAGCTGTTTTTT. Translation: CASSLGYGQGDTGELFF.

The V and J genes are TRBV27 and TRBJ1-1; no definite D call. The CDR3 sequence is 12 residues long. Germline assignment: CDR1 MNHEY and CDR2 SMNVEV (reference sequence). V lost 5 bases and J lost 7, with 11 bases in between. CDR3 sequence reads: CASSPRGFEAFF. The CDR3, as DNA: TGTGCCAGCAGTCCAAGAGGATTTGAAGCTTTCTTT.

The chain joins TRBV28 to TRBJ2-3, with TRBD1 matching over 7 bases. J was trimmed by 3 bases and V by 5 bases; bases with no gene match: 8. The length of the CDR3 is 15 residues. Germline assignment: CDR1 MDHEN and CDR2 SYDVKM. CDR3 amino acids: CASSTRQGQTDTQYF. DNA of the CDR3: TGTGCCAGCAGTACTCGACAGGGACAGACAGATACGCAGTATTTT.

The chain combines TRBV7-8 with TRBJ2-3, with TRBD2 matching over 9 bases. V lost 1 base to trimming and J lost 6 bases; unmatched junction nucleotides: 14. This CDR3 region has 18 residues. Germline CDR1 is SGHVS and CDR2 is FQNEAQ. CDR3 in amino acids: CASSLVPQLAGGLDTQYF. CDR3 nucleotides: TGTGCCAGCAGCTTAGTGCCCCAGCTGGCGGGGGGGCTGGATACGCAGTATTTT. Supplemented by reference TRBV7-8 and TRBJ2-3, the full variable domain reads GAGVSQSPRYKVAKRGQDVALRCDPISGHVSLFWYQQALGQGPEFLTYFQNEAQLDKSGLPSDRFFAERPEGSVSTLKIQRTQQEDSAVYLCASSLVPQLAGGLDTQYFGPGTRLTVL.

The chain employs TRBV29-1 and TRBJ2-7; the match to TRBD1 covers 9 bases. The germline V gene encodes CDR1 SQVTM and CDR2 ANQGSEA. This CDR3 comprises 15 residues. Unmatched junction bases numbered 5, after V lost 1 base and J lost 1 base. The CDR3 DNA sequence: TGCAGCGTTGAAGGACAGGGGGAATCTTCCTACGAGCAGTACTTC. It is translated as CSVEGQGESSYEQYF.

The rearrangement links TRBV7-8 to TRBJ2-7; a weak D match, TRBD1 (6 bases). V lost 5 bases to trimming and J lost 0 bases, with 11 bases between them. From germline, CDR1 is SGHVS and CDR2 FQNEAQ. The CDR3 consists of 14 residues. The chain's CDR3 is CASSPGQSSYEQYF. CDR3 nucleotide sequence: TGTGCCAGCAGCCCCGGACAGAGCTCCTACGAGCAGTACTTC.

The V call is TRBV18, the J call TRBJ1-1; 12 bases align to TRBD1. The germline CDR1 and CDR2 sequences are KGHSH and LQKENI. With 4 bases clipped from V and 0 bases from J, the junction kept 3 bases outside the gene matches. The CDR3 is made up of 16 amino acids. CDR3 DNA: TGTGCCAGCTCACTAGGGACAGGGGGCTTGAACACTGAAGCTTTCTTT. Translating gives CASSLGTGGLNTEAFF.